These T cell receptor beta chains were read from a single sample in a study of a mutant IDH1 vaccine in newly diagnosed glioma. The protocol was immunoSEQ multiplex PCR, while the TCRdb copy is restricted to in-frame clones and leaves out a portion. The sample yields 80,000 to 100,000 clones, roughly four fifths seen once. Sequenced material: PBMCs, taken from a glioma patient treated with radiotherapy, temozolomide or both. All receptors derive from a man aged 40-55 years with glioma. Some clones in this sample may be carry-over from other donors' samples. Both conserved end residues are part of each CDR3. Fields, in order: V gene, J gene, D gene, clone size, CDR3 DNA, CDR3 protein. A D gene is named only where the DNA matches it firmly. Clone size appears in some rows only: once, few, many, or a class for an expanded clone.

TRBV5-4	TRBJ1-1	-	-	TGTGCCAGCAGCTTTGGAGTTCTGGGACCTGAAGCTTTCTTT	CASSFGVLGPEAFF
TRBV6-6	TRBJ1-4	TRBD1	-	TGTGCCAGCAGAGAGGGACAGGGGCTTAATGAAAAACTGTTTTTT	CASREGQGLNEKLFF
TRBV27	TRBJ1-5	-	-	TGTGCCAGCAGCAACAGGGCCTACTATGGAGTACAGCCCCAGCATTTT	CASSNRAYYGVQPQHF
TRBV14	TRBJ1-2	-	-	TGTGCCAGCAGCCAGATGGGGGCCTCACTCCGGGGCTATGGCTACACCTTC	CASSQMGASLRGYGYTF
TRBV18	TRBJ2-7	TRBD1	-	TGTGCCAGCTCACTAGGGACAGGGAACTACGAGCAGTACTTC	CASSLGTGNYEQYF
TRBV13	TRBJ1-4	-	-	TGTGCCAGCAGCCCCCGGAGAGAGGATGCAACTAATGAAAAACTGTTTTTT	CASSPRREDATNEKLFF
TRBV10-3	TRBJ2-2	TRBD1	-	TGTGCCATCAGTGCGGGGACAGACCTCACCGGGGAGCTGTTTTTT	CAISAGTDLTGELFF
TRBV7-9	TRBJ2-7	TRBD1	-	TGTGCCAGCAGCACCAGGACAGGGGGGCCTTCCTACGAGCAGTACTTC	CASSTRTGGPSYEQYF
TRBV18	TRBJ2-7	TRBD1	-	TGTGCCAGCTCACCAGTAGAGGCAGGGGGCAGGGAGCAGTACTTC	CASSPVEAGGREQYF
TRBV4-1	TRBJ2-1	-	-	TGCGCCAGCAGCCAAGTGGTTGTTGCCTCTGGTTACAATGAGCAGTTCTTC	CASSQVVVASGYNEQFF
TRBV15	TRBJ2-7	-	once	TGTGCCACCAGCAGAGAGAGGAGACTAGGGTACGAGCAGTACTTC	CATSRERRLGYEQYF
TRBV5-4	TRBJ1-2	TRBD1	-	TGTGCCAGCAGCCCACTACAGGGGTACTATGGCTACACCTTC	CASSPLQGYYGYTF
TRBV2	TRBJ2-5	TRBD2	-	TGTGCCAGCAGTCAACTAGCGGGGGGGCTGGAGACCCAGTACTTC	CASSQLAGGLETQYF
TRBV19	TRBJ1-1	TRBD1	-	TGTGCCAGTAGCGTGACAGGGGGGTGGAAAGCTTTCTTT	CASSVTGGWKAFF
TRBV10-3	TRBJ1-1	-	-	TGTGCCATCAGTGCCGCTGGGGCAGGCAACACTGAAGCTTTCTTT	CAISAAGAGNTEAFF
TRBV7-9	TRBJ1-1	-	few	TGTGCCAGCAGCTTTAAGAGCACTGAAGCTTTCTTT	CASSFKSTEAFF
TRBV19	TRBJ1-5	-	-	TGTGCCAGTAGTGCTGCAGGGGATGCGCCCCAGCATTTT	CASSAAGDAPQHF
TRBV12-5	TRBJ2-7	TRBD1	-	TGTGCTAGTGGCCCCGGGACAGGTCAACGTGGGGAGCAGTACTTC	CASGPGTGQRGEQYF
TRBV7-9	TRBJ1-2	-	-	TGTGCCAGCAGCTTAGCGGGGTATGGCTACACCTTC	CASSLAGYGYTF
TRBV6-5	TRBJ1-2	-	-	TGTGCCAGCAGTTCCAACACGTTCTATGGCTACACCTTC	CASSSNTFYGYTF
TRBV21-1	TRBJ2-7	-	few	TGTGCCAGCAGCAGACTAGCGGGGGAGTACGAGCAGTACTTC	CASSRLAGEYEQYF
TRBV5-1	TRBJ2-1	TRBD2	-	TGCGCCAGCAGCTGGACGACTAGCGGGGGGGCGGTTGAGCAGTTCTTC	CASSWTTSGGAVEQFF
TRBV29-1	TRBJ2-7	-	-	TGCAGCGTTGGCTCGATGGGGGGCAGCTCCTACGAGCAGTACTTC	CSVGSMGGSSYEQYF
TRBV14	TRBJ1-1	TRBD1	-	TGTGCCAGCAGCCAAGAGTTTACAGGGGGAGTAACTGAAGCTTTCTTT	CASSQEFTGGVTEAFF
TRBV6-5	TRBJ2-7	-	once	TGTGCCAGCAGCACGACTAGCGAGCAGTACTTC	CASSTTSEQYF
TRBV5-6	TRBJ1-6	-	-	TGTGCCAGCAGCTTGGAAAACTGGCAGGGCTTCTATAATTCACCCCTCCACTTT	CASSLENWQGFYNSPLHF
TRBV5-1	TRBJ2-1	-	-	TGCGCCAGCAGCCTCAGGGTTTACAATGAGCAGTTCTTC	CASSLRVYNEQFF
TRBV4-1	TRBJ2-7	-	-	TGCGCCAGCAGCCAAGGACTCCCCGCTAACCCCTACGAGCAGTACTTC	CASSQGLPANPYEQYF
TRBV10-1	TRBJ2-2	TRBD1	once	TGCGCCACCCGACAGGGGGGAACCGGGGAGCTGTTTTTT	CATRQGGTGELFF
TRBV19	TRBJ1-5	-	-	TGTGCCAGTAGGTCGGCAGACAATCAGCCCCAGCATTTT	CASRSADNQPQHF
TRBV6-1	TRBJ1-3	-	-	TGTGCCAGCAGTGAACGGTACTGGACAGACGCTCTCTCTGGAAACACCATATATTTT	CASSERYWTDALSGNTIYF
TRBV5-1	TRBJ2-5	-	-	TGCGCCAGCAGCACACAGGTTGGACAAGAGACCCAGTACTTC	CASSTQVGQETQYF
TRBV19	TRBJ2-7	-	-	TGTGCCAGTAGCAACCGGGACAATGACTTTACTGGCTCCTACGAGCAGTACTTC	CASSNRDNDFTGSYEQYF
TRBV30	TRBJ1-1	-	-	TGTTCGGGGCCCCTTGAAGCTTTCTTT	CSGPLEAFF
TRBV9	TRBJ2-1	-	-	TGTGCCAGCAGCGTAAATCAGGGATCCAAGGATGAGCAGTTCTTC	CASSVNQGSKDEQFF
TRBV30	TRBJ2-7	-	-	TGTGCCTGGAGTACACAGGGAAACGAGCAGTACTTC	CAWSTQGNEQYF
TRBV9	TRBJ1-2	-	-	TGTGCCAGCGCACCTACTGGGGTGCAAGGCTACACCTTC	CASAPTGVQGYTF
TRBV29-1	TRBJ2-1	-	-	TGCAGCGCCGACCGGGGGCCCAATGAGCAGTTCTTC	CSADRGPNEQFF
TRBV7-9	TRBJ1-3	-	-	TGTGCCAGCAGTCCCCGGAAGGGAGTCGAGAACACCATATATTTT	CASSPRKGVENTIYF
TRBV9	TRBJ2-7	-	-	TGTGCCAGCAGCGTAGGAGGGACATTAAACTACGAGCAGTACTTC	CASSVGGTLNYEQYF
TRBV6-5	TRBJ1-3	TRBD1	-	TGTGCCATTTCTGGGACAGTTGGAAACACCATATATTTT	CAISGTVGNTIYF
TRBV10-3	TRBJ1-2	-	-	TGTGCCATCAGTGACCCCGAGAGTGGGGGAAGTAGGGGTGGCTACACCTTC	CAISDPESGGSRGGYTF
TRBV5-4	TRBJ2-7	TRBD1	-	TGTGCCAGCAGCTTGCCAGGGGGCTACGAGCAGTACTTC	CASSLPGGYEQYF
TRBV6-5	TRBJ1-2	TRBD1	-	TGTGCCAGCAGTTACTCGATGCAGGGGGCGTCTGGCTACACCTTC	CASSYSMQGASGYTF
TRBV9	TRBJ1-5	-	-	TGTGCCAGCAGCGTCACAGGCGAGTACCAGCCCCAGCATTTT	CASSVTGEYQPQHF
TRBV4-2	TRBJ2-3	TRBD2	-	TGTGCCAGCAGCCAATCGGGGGGGGTTGGTACGCAGTATTTT	CASSQSGGVGTQYF
TRBV9	TRBJ1-1	-	-	TGTGCCAGCAGCGTAGGAGGGGGGATGAACACTGAAGCTTTCTTT	CASSVGGGMNTEAFF
TRBV6-1	TRBJ1-1	-	-	TGTGCCAGCAGTGAATGGGCCGGGGAAGCTTTCTTT	CASSEWAGEAFF
TRBV18	TRBJ1-2	-	-	TGTGCCAGCTCACCATACGAGTCTAACTATGGCTACACCTTC	CASSPYESNYGYTF
TRBV29-1	TRBJ2-1	-	-	TGCAGCGTTGGTGGTCGTGCGGGGCGTTCCTACAATGAGCAGTTCTTC	CSVGGRAGRSYNEQFF